The clone carrying this TCR beta chain was recorded a few times. Its target is not known. TCR beta cDNA libraries had unique molecular identifiers. Each CDR3 protein is one row after TCRdb ran MiXCR on the PCR reads. The sample contains 380,000 or so distinct CDR3 sequences, about a third of which appear only once. This entry belongs to a study of post-analysis software for immune sequencing data. Study results and limitations: In patients, TRBV5-6, TRBV5-1 and TRBV20-1 belonged to roughly five TRBV segments found more frequently than in controls. Samples prepared in the same batch strongly co-clustered by F measure.

This CDR3 is built from 13 residues. The V gene's germline CDR1 is MGHRA and CDR2 YSYEKL. The V gene is TRBV4-1, the J gene TRBJ2-5; no clear D gene. The last part of the DNA fits TRBJ2-7 better; the J call may be wrong. The source is a girl aged 10 to 17 with multiple sclerosis. Specimen: blood. The DNA of the CDR3 is TGCGCCAGCAGCCAAGAATGGGCCCACGAGCAGTACTTC. Encoded protein: CASSQEWAHEQYF.